A single TCR beta chain is shown here with its context. This entry belongs to a study of blood T cell repertoires in COVID-19. Source study methods: Reference gene primer amplification yielded estimated nucleated cell counts. This table comes from immunoSEQ multiplex PCR, and its TCRdb copy is limited to in-frame clones, with some not included. The DNA was the basis for D and trimming; V, J and clone size are from that table. The data show 200,000 to 250,000 clones, with around four fifths seen just once and around 4.6% held by the top ten. A COVID-19 case had been met by exposed participants during the 2 weeks before study entry. With V trimmed by 4 bases and J by 2 bases, 12 bases remained unmatched. The germline gives CDR1 SGDLS, CDR2 YYNGEE. The CDR3 is 17 residues long.

Sequencing used PBMCs or T cells enriched from blood (not recorded which). The chain employs TRBV9 and TRBJ2-1; the match to TRBD2 covers 7 bases. The sequence was collected from a woman aged 50 to 60 who had been exposed to COVID-19. This CDR3 reads CASSPPGAAGAYNEQFF. The CDR3 bases are TGTGCCAGCAGCCCGCCCGGGGCGGCGGGGGCCTACAATGAGCAGTTCTTC.